This entry lists 11 T cell receptor beta chains sequenced from one sample in a study of cytomegalovirus exposure and HLA in healthy donors. The PCR ran on 60 Vbeta and 13 Jbeta primers. Libraries were prepared by immunoSEQ multiplex PCR; TCRdb keeps only in-frame clonotypes and omits some of them. The table lists about 160,000 clones, 84% of them singletons, with approximately 2% in the top ten. Sequencing was carried out using PBMCs. The source is a man aged 18-30 years in good health and CMV-seronegative.

V usage is TRBV9 and J usage is TRBJ1-2, with D perhaps matching TRBD1 (5 bases). CDR1 SGDLS and CDR2 YYNGEE come from the germline V gene. The CDR3 consists of 15 residues. V lost 4 bases and J lost 4, with 17 bases in between. The CDR3 DNA reads TGTGCCAGCAGCCCAGATGGAGGGGTCGTCTATGGCTACACCTTC. It codes for CASSPDGGVVYGYTF.

A word on this clone: A junction end diverges from the germline sequence, so it may reflect a read error. This chain uses TRBV7-9 with TRBJ2-5; 12 bases agree with TRBD2. In germline, CDR1 is SEHNR, CDR2 FQNEAQ (reference sequence). The CDR3 is made up of 18 amino acids. The CDR3 spells CSSSLGTSGLHLQETQYF. CDR3 coding DNA: TGTTCCAGCAGCCTTGGGACTAGCGGGCTCCACCTACAAGAGACCCAGTACTTC.

CDR3 nucleotides: TGTGCCAGCAGCTTAGAAATTAACGGGGAGCTGTTTTTT. Residues: CASSLEINGELFF. The rearrangement joins TRBV11-2 to TRBJ2-2, with unresolved D. The CDR3 is 13 residues long. The ends were cut back, 0 bases at V and 7 bases at J, with 6 bases in the middle. CDR1 is SGHAT and CDR2 is FQNNGV in the germline V gene.

This clone was observed once. V and J are TRBV9 and TRBJ2-5; perhaps TRBD2 as D (6 bases). The CDR3 runs to 16 residues. V lost 0 bases and J 5 bases, leaving 17 bases between the germline ends. Germline CDR1 reads SGDLS; CDR2 reads YYNGEE. The CDR3 DNA follows: TGTGCCAGCAGCGTAGGCGGGACCCCGTTGCTGGAGACCCAGTACTTC. Its translation is CASSVGGTPLLETQYF.

This clone is a singleton in its sample. Other DNA sequences from this sample encode an identical CDR3 as well. This sequence joins TRBV6-5 and TRBJ2-7; 7 bases fit TRBD1. Germline CDR1 MNHEY, CDR2 SVGAGI. The CDR3 extends over 14 amino acids. J gave up 2 bases and V 2 bases, and 3 bases lay outside the gene matches. The CDR3 here is CASSYRQGPYEQYF. The CDR3 DNA reads TGTGCCAGCAGTTACCGACAGGGTCCCTACGAGCAGTACTTC.

This clone was seen just once. The genes are TRBV28 and TRBJ1-1, with 7 bases aligning to TRBD1. This CDR3 is built from 13 residues. J was trimmed by 4 bases and V by 2 bases; bases with no gene match: 1. The germline V gene encodes CDR1 MDHEN and CDR2 SYDVKM. In DNA form, the CDR3 reads TGTGCCAGCAGTTTAACAGGGGTCACTGAAGCTTTCTTT. Translation gives CASSLTGVTEAFF.

This clone occurred once. The V gene is TRBV28, the J gene TRBJ1-1; D might be TRBD1 (6 bases). CDR1 is MDHEN and CDR2 is SYDVKM in the germline V gene. This CDR3 is built from 14 residues. Trimming left V 4 bases short and J 0 bases short, with 9 bases between. The CDR3 loop reads CASSSRGMNTEAFF. CDR3 coding DNA: TGTGCCAGCAGTTCTAGGGGGATGAACACTGAAGCTTTCTTT.

The rearrangement joins TRBV2 to TRBJ2-3, with 10 bases fitting TRBD2. The CDR3 consists of 14 residues. V lost 7 bases and J lost 4; bases outside the gene matches: 5. Germline-derived CDR1 and CDR2 are SNHLY and FYNNEI. The DNA of the CDR3 is TGTGCCAGCATTACTAGCGGGAAGGCAGATACGCAGTATTTT. This translates into CASITSGKADTQYF.

The V gene is TRBV6-6, the J gene TRBJ1-6; D is uncertain. Germline CDR1 and CDR2: MNHNY and SVGAGI (reference sequence). The CDR3 spans 11 residues. V was clipped by 5 bases and J by 15 bases, with 11 bases between them. The CDR3 sequence is CASSHTRNLHF. CDR3 in DNA: TGTGCCAGCAGTCACACCAGGAACCTCCACTTT.

The genes are TRBV5-6 and TRBJ2-7, with 13 bases fitting TRBD2. The CDR3 loop spans 15 amino acids. Germline assignment: CDR1 SGHDT and CDR2 YYEEEE. V gave up 4 bases and J gave up 6 bases; unmatched junction bases: 7. In nucleotides, the CDR3 is TGTGCCAGCAGCGCAGGACTAGCGGGAGCGGGCGAGCAGTACTTC. It codes for CASSAGLAGAGEQYF.

For the CDR3, the DNA is TGTGCCAGCAGCAGGACAGACACTAGGGATACGCAGTATTTT. Translating it yields CASSRTDTRDTQYF. V is TRBV5-4 and J is TRBJ2-3, with TRBD1 as a possible D gene (6 bases). V lost 4 bases and J 6 bases, leaving 15 bases between the germline ends. This CDR3 region has 14 residues. Per germline, CDR1 SGHNT and CDR2 YYREEE (reference sequence).